Sequencing of this T cell receptor beta chain was carried out in a study of blood T cell repertoires in COVID-19. Study background: T cells, B-cell-depleted T cells, or PBMCs supplied cDNA or gDNA.

The CDR3 covers 20 residues. Looked up from germline, CDR1 is KGHSH and CDR2 is LQKENI. Trimming removed 3 bases from V and 0 bases from J, with 21 bases in between. Per the original methods: For nucleated cells, counts were estimated from reference gene primer amplification. Only in-frame clones appear in the TCRdb table, and some are missing; sequencing was by immunoSEQ multiplex PCR. V, J and clone size were drawn from that table, and D and trimming were deduced from the DNA. This table holds over 45,000 clones, around 80% found once. The chain joins TRBV18 to TRBJ2-6; D gene uncertain. The TCR sequence derives from a woman over 75 with acute or convalescent COVID-19. The sample was peripheral blood. CDR3 DNA: TGTGCCAGCTCACCGCGCCGCAATGTGGGCAGTACCTCTGGGGCCAACGTCCTGACTTTC. It is translated as CASSPRRNVGSTSGANVLTF.